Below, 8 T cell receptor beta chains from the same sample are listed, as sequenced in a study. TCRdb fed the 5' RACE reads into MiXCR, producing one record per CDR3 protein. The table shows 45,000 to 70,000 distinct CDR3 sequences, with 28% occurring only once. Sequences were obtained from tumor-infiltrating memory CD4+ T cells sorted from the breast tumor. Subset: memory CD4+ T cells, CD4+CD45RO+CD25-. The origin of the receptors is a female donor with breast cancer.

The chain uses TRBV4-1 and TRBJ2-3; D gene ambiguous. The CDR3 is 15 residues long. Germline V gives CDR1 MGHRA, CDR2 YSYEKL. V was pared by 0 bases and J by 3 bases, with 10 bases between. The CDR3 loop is CASSQDNPVTDTQYF. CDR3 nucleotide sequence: TGCGCCAGCAGCCAAGATAATCCTGTGACAGATACGCAGTATTTT.

CDR3 nucleotides: TGTGCCACCAGTGATTTGCTAGGAAGCCTTTTGGGGGAGACCCAGTACTTC. This encodes CATSDLLGSLLGETQYF. The chain uses TRBV24-1 and TRBJ2-5, with D unclear. V lost 0 bases, J lost 5 bases, and 18 bases lay in between. Germline CDR1 and CDR2: KGHDR and SFDVKD. This CDR3 has 17 residues.

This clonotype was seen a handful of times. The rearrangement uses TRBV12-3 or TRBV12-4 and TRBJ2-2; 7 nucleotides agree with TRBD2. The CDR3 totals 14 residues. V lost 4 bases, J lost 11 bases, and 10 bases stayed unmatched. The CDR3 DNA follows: TGTGCCAGCAGTTGGGGAGGGCCTGTTAGAGAGCTGTTTTTT. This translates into CASSWGGPVRELFF.

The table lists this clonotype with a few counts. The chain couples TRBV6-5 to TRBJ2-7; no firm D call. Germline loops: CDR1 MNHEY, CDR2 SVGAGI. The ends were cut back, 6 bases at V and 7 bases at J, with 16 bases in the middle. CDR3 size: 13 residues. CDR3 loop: CASRISSVGEQYF. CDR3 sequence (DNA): TGTGCCAGCAGAATCTCCAGTGTAGGGGAGCAGTACTTC.

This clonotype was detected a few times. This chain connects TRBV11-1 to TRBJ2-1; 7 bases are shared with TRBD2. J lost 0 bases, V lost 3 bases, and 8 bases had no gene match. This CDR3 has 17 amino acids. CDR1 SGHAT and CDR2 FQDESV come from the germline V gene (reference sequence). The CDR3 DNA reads TGTGCCAGCAGCTTGAATGGCGGGAGCCGCTCCTACAATGAGCAGTTCTTC. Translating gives CASSLNGGSRSYNEQFF.

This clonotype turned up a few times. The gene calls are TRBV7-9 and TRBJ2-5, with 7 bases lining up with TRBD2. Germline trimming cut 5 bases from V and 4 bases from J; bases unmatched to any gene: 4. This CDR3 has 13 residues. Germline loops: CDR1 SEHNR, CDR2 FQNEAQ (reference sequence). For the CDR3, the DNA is TGTGCCAGCAGCCCCCGGGGGGTAGAGACCCAGTACTTC. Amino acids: CASSPRGVETQYF.

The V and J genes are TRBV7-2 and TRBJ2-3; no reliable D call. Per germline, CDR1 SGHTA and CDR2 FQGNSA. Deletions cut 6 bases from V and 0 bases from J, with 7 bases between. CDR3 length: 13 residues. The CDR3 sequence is CASRRISTDTQYF. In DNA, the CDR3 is TGTGCCAGCAGAAGAATAAGCACAGATACGCAGTATTTT.

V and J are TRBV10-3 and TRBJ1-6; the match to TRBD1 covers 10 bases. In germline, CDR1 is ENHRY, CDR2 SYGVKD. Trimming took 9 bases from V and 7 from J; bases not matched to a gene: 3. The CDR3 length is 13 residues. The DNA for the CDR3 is TGTGCCATTCGACAGGGGGCAAATTCACCCCTCCACTTT. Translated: CAIRQGANSPLHF.